This section outlines one T cell receptor beta chain sequence together with its context. Its antigen target is currently unknown. Per-nucleotide qualities are absent, and no much larger clonotype sits a single base away. Taken from the germline V gene (reference sequence), the CDR1 and CDR2 loops are SEHNR and FQNEAQ. V is trimmed back by 4 bases and J by 0 bases, and the junction contains 7 bases that no gene match accounts for. The CDR3 numbers 16 residues from cysteine through phenylalanine. Only the CDR3 part of the read is kept: 48 bases, read in frame from the first base. Library prep was done by the immunoSEQ multiplex PCR assay. Concerning the study's data processing: To diagnose cytomegalovirus status from the catalog of TCR beta chain sequences, a statistical classification framework was built. Not all clones reach the TCRdb copy of this immuneACCESS table, which keeps in-frame sequences only. Checked studies attribute under half of the gap to unresolved V genes and leave the rest unexplained. V and J calls and clone size are as listed in that table; D and trimming were resolved from the DNA. This sample lists some 260,000 clones; 90% were detected once. The ten largest account for approximately 3% of the sample.

This entry comes from a study of cytomegalovirus exposure and HLA in healthy donors (dated by TCRdb to between 2016 and 2019). Some background on the complete study: According to a later analysis, one platform produced both the 100 to 150 validation repertoires and the 670 or so repertoires of the first cohort. The aim of the study was to test whether cataloging public T cell receptors could identify signatures of past pathogen exposure. Along with the roughly 670-subject first cohort, a separate validation cohort of roughly 110 different subjects was used. High-throughput TCR immunosequencing, statistical association of individual TCRs with disease status, and machine learning were combined to predict cytomegalovirus infection status. The investigation overall reported the following: Across donors, most TCR sequences were observed very rarely, whereas some public TCRs were present in many individuals. Subsequent analysis determined that TCRs grouped into clusters in the first cohort also showed a tendency toward co-occurrence across the roughly 120 validation repertoires, and roughly 95% of cluster scores exceeded 0. The study gave a list of 150 to 200 TCR beta chains associated with cytomegalovirus. The validation cohort had no HLA typing available for a later analysis, so co-occurrence within that cohort was assessed over all 120 repertoires. The authors suggested that the approach could potentially be extended to other disease states and immunological phenotypes. Three of the identified cytomegalovirus-associated TCR beta chains were confirmed in vitro to be specific for cytomegalovirus antigens. Cytomegalovirus status was reported to be diagnosed by the classifier with high specificity and sensitivity in both the original and validation cohorts.

The donors belonged to the validation cohort of over a hundred subjects, which was separate from the roughly 670-subject first cohort. The TCR originated in a woman in her twenties or thirties in good health and CMV-seronegative. The sequence is built from TRBV7-9 and TRBJ2-3, with 7 bases aligning to TRBD1. Material: PBMCs. The CDR3 reads as follows: CASSSTTGASTDTQYF. DNA sequence: TGTGCCAGCAGCTCAACCACAGGGGCTAGCACAGATACGCAGTATTTT.